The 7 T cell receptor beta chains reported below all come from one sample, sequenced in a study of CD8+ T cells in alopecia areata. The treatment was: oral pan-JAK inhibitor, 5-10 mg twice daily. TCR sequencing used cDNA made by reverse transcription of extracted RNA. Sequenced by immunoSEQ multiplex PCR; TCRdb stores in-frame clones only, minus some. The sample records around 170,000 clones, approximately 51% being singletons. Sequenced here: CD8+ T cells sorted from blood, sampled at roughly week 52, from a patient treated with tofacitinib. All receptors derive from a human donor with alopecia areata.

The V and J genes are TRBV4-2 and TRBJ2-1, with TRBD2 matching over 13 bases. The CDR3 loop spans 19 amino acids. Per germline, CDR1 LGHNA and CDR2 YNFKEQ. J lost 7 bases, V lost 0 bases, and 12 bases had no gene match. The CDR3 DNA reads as TGTGCCAGCAGCCAAGAAGGAACTAGCGGGGGGGCATCGGAAAATGAGCAGTTCTTC. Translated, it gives CASSQEGTSGGASENEQFF.

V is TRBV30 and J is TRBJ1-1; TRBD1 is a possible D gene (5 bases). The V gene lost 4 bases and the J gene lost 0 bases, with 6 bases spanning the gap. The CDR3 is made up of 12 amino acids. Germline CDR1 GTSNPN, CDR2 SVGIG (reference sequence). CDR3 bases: TGTGCCTGGACAGGGTTGAACACTGAAGCTTTCTTT. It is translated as CAWTGLNTEAFF.

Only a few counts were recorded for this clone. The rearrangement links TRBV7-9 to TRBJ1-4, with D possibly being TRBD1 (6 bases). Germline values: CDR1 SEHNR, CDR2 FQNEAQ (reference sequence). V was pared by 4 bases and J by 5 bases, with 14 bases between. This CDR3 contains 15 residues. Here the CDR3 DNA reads TGTGCCAGCAGCTCCGTCGGGACACCGAATGAAAAACTGTTTTTT. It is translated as CASSSVGTPNEKLFF.

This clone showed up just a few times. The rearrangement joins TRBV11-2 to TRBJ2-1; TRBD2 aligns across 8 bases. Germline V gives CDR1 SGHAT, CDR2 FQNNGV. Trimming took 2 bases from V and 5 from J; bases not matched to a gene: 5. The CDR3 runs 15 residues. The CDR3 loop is CASSLTAGVHNEQFF. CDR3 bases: TGTGCCAGCAGCTTAACAGCGGGGGTTCACAATGAGCAGTTCTTC. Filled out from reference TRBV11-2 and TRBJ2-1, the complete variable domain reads EAGVAQSPRYKIIEKRQSVAFWCNPISGHATLYWYQQILGQGPKLLIQFQNNGVVDDSQLPKDRFSAERLKGVDSTLKIQPAKLEDSAVYLCASSLTAGVHNEQFFGPGTRLTVL.

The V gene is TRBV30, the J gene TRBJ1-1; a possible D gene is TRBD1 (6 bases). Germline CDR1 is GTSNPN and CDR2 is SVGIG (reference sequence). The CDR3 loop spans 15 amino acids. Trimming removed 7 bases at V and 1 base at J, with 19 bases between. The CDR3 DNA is TGTGCCTATACACAGGGAGCGACTCCGAACACTGAAGCTTTCTTT. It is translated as CAYTQGATPNTEAFF.

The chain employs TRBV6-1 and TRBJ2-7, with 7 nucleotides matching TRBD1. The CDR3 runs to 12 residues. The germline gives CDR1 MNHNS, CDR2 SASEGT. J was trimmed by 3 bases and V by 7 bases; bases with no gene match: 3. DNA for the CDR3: TGTGCCAGCATATACAGGGGCTACGAGCAGTACTTC. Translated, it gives CASIYRGYEQYF.

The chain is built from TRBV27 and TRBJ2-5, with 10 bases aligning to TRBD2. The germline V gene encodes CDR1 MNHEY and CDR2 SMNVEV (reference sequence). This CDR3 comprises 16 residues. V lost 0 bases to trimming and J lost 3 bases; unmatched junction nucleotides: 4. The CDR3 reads CASSLSAGGPKETQYF. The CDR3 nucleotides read TGTGCCAGCAGTTTATCAGCGGGGGGGCCCAAAGAGACCCAGTACTTC.